This T cell receptor beta chain was sequenced during a study of PD-1 blockade in classical Hodgkin lymphoma. Specified time point: cycle 4 day 1 (C4D1), after less than 7 weeks of nivolumab. Every patient had relapsed following autologous stem cell transplantation, and cohorts differed in brentuximab vedotin exposure. Magnetic negative selection was used to purify CD4+ T cells from PBMCs that had been thawed. Method: immunoSEQ multiplex PCR; TCRdb's copy keeps in-frame clones and lacks some. The top ten clones hold approximately 0.65% of a sample with some 27,000 clones, about four fifths of them seen once. Trimming removed 5 bases at V and 2 bases at J, with 18 bases between. Germline CDR1 and CDR2: SGHRS and YFSETQ. This CDR3 is 16 amino acids long.

The sample was CD4+ T cells from blood, taken before the fourth cycle of nivolumab. V usage is TRBV5-1 and J usage is TRBJ2-3, with a possible D match to TRBD2 (6 bases). The TCR sequence derives from a human donor with classical Hodgkin lymphoma. CDR3 DNA: TGCGCCAGCAGGAGCGTTGGGACTCTCCCCACAGATACGCAGTATTTT. This gives the protein CASRSVGTLPTDTQYF. The full variable domain, in which reference TRBV5-1 and TRBJ2-3 provide the parts outside the CDR3, is KAGVTQTPRYLIKTRGQQVTLSCSPISGHRSVSWYQQTPGQGLQFLFEYFSETQRNKGNFPGRFSGRQFSNSRSEMNVSTLELGDSALYLCASRSVGTLPTDTQYFGPGTRLTVL.